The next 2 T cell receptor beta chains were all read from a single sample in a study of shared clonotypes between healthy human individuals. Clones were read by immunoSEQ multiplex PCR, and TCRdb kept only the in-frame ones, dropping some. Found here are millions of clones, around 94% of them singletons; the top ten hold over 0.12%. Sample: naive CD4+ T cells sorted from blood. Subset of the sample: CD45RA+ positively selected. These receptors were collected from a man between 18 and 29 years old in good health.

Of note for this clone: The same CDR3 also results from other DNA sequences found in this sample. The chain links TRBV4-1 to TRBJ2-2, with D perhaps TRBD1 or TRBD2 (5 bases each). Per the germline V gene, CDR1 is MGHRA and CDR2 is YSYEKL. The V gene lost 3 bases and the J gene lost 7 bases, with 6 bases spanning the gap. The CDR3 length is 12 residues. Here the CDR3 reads CASSQGVGELFF. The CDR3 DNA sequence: TGCGCCAGCAGCCAGGGGGTCGGGGAGCTGTTTTTT.

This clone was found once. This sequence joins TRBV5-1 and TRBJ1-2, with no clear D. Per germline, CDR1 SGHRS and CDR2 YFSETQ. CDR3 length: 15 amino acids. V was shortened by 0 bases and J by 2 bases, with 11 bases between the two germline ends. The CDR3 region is CASSLDGRENYGYTF. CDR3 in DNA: TGCGCCAGCAGCTTGGACGGACGGGAAAACTATGGCTACACCTTC.